One and the same sample provided the 27 T cell receptor beta chains below, sequenced in a study of blood T cell repertoires in COVID-19. Generated by immunoSEQ multiplex PCR, the TCRdb table keeps only in-frame clones and is missing some. The sample has over 150,000 clones, roughly 86% seen once. The sequencing input was peripheral blood. The receptors originated from a man between 35 and 55 years old with active or convalescent COVID-19.

The V call is TRBV5-4, the J call TRBJ2-3; 9 positions agree with TRBD1. Germline V lookup: CDR1 SGHNT, CDR2 YYREEE (reference sequence). This CDR3 has 16 residues. V gave up 0 bases and J gave up 1 base; unmatched junction bases: 3. Here the CDR3 reads CASSLEGTGRTDTQYF. In nucleotides, the CDR3 is TGTGCCAGCAGCTTGGAAGGGACAGGGCGCACAGATACGCAGTATTTT. The variable domain in full, with the rest retrieved from reference TRBV5-4 and TRBJ2-3, is ETGVTQSPTHLIKTRGQQVTLRCSSQSGHNTVSWYQQALGQGPQFIFQYYREEENGRGNFPPRFSGLQFPNYSSELNVNALELDDSALYLCASSLEGTGRTDTQYFGPGTRLTVL.

This clone was seen more than once but under ten times. The gene calls are TRBV5-1 and TRBJ1-1, with 9 bases identical to TRBD1. The CDR3 is 14 residues long. J gave up 5 bases and V 5 bases, and 7 bases lay outside the gene matches. Germline values: CDR1 SGHRS, CDR2 YFSETQ. The CDR3 DNA is TGCGCCAGCAGTTTGACAGGGGGTTTTACTGAAGCTTTCTTT. It yields the protein CASSLTGGFTEAFF.

V is TRBV2 and J is TRBJ2-1; D ambiguous. The CDR3 extends over 14 amino acids. The V end lost 1 base, the J end lost 2 bases, and 6 bases lay between the germline ends. Germline V lookup: CDR1 SNHLY, CDR2 FYNNEI. The CDR3: CASSEDSTYNEQFF. CDR3 bases: TGTGCCAGCAGTGAAGACTCAACCTACAATGAGCAGTTCTTC.

This clone was found a few times. The chain carries TRBV19 and TRBJ1-1; 7 bases agree with TRBD1. Per the germline V gene, CDR1 is LNHDA and CDR2 is SQIVND (reference sequence). Trimming at V came to 7 bases and at J to 11 bases, leaving 22 bases not matched to a gene. CDR3 length: 16 amino acids. CDR3 bases: TGTGCCAGTACCCTTACTTGGAGGAGGACAGGCGAACGGGCTTTCTTT. Amino acid sequence: CASTLTWRRTGERAFF.

The CDR3 here is CASSLSGRRHTEAFF. CDR3 nucleotides: TGTGCCAGCAGCTTGAGTGGCAGGCGACACACTGAAGCTTTCTTT. J is TRBJ1-1 and V is TRBV5-4; D unresolved. The CDR3 covers 15 residues. Between the trimmed V and J ends, which lost 1 base and 3 bases, there was a span of 13 bases. Germline CDR1 reads SGHNT; CDR2 reads YYREEE (reference sequence).

The chain recombines TRBV28 with TRBJ1-4, with 10 positions matching TRBD1. This CDR3 contains 16 residues. Germline CDR1 MDHEN, CDR2 SYDVKM. Losses at the gene ends were 2 bases for V and 8 bases for J; bases not matched to a gene: 8. CDR3 nucleotides: TGTGCCAGCAGTTTAGGGGACAGGGGACCCTTCGAAAAACTGTTTTTT. It codes for CASSLGDRGPFEKLFF. Full variable domain (remainder filled in from reference TRBV28 and TRBJ1-4): DVKVTQSSRYLVKRTGEKVFLECVQDMDHENMFWYRQDPGLGLRLIYFSYDVKMKEKGDIPEGYSVSREKKERFSLILESASTNQTSMYLCASSLGDRGPFEKLFFGSGTQLSVL.

This sequence joins TRBV2 and TRBJ1-2; TRBD1 agrees at 7 bases. V lost 5 bases to trimming and J lost 2 bases; unmatched junction nucleotides: 17. Germline V lookup: CDR1 SNHLY, CDR2 FYNNEI. This CDR3 has 18 amino acids. This CDR3 is CASSRAGTEGPRNYGYTF. CDR3 DNA: TGTGCCAGCAGTCGAGCCGGGACAGAAGGACCAAGGAACTATGGCTACACCTTC.

The J gene is TRBJ1-5, the V gene TRBV28; no clear D. The CDR3 length is 16 residues. CDR1 MDHEN and CDR2 SYDVKM come from the germline V gene. Deletions cut 3 bases from V and 7 bases from J, with 19 bases between. The CDR3 DNA reads as TGTGCCAGCAGTTTTGGGGTTCGCGGGTTCGGACAGCCCCAGCATTTT. Translation: CASSFGVRGFGQPQHF.

This chain links TRBV11-2 with TRBJ2-5, with TRBD1 identical over 10 bases. This CDR3 is built from 17 residues. CDR1 is SGHAT and CDR2 is FQNNGV in the germline V gene. The V and J ends lost 0 bases and 1 base, in that order; junction bases with no gene match: 5. Here the CDR3 reads CASSLEGTGEAQETQYF. The CDR3 DNA reads as TGTGCCAGCAGCTTAGAGGGGACAGGGGAGGCCCAAGAGACCCAGTACTTC.

The chain has TRBV5-6 and TRBJ1-3; no firm D call. There are 12 residues in the CDR3. V was clipped by 4 bases and J by 4 bases, with 6 bases between them. Germline V lookup: CDR1 SGHDT, CDR2 YYEEEE. The CDR3 region is CASSQTGNTIYF. Written as DNA, the CDR3 is TGTGCCAGCAGCCAGACAGGAAACACCATATATTTT.

This clone was seen a few times. The chain is built from TRBV2 and TRBJ1-1, with 7 bases aligning to TRBD1. Trimming cost V 6 bases and J 2 bases; bases outside gene matches: 3. This CDR3 has 13 amino acids. Germline V gives CDR1 SNHLY, CDR2 FYNNEI. The CDR3 protein is CASRTGLNTEAFF. Here the CDR3 DNA reads TGTGCCAGCAGGACAGGGCTTAACACTGAAGCTTTCTTT.

V is TRBV9 and J is TRBJ2-3, with TRBD2 identical over 14 bases. This CDR3 comprises 16 residues. From germline, CDR1 is SGDLS and CDR2 YYNGEE. V was pared by 4 bases and J by 4 bases, with 5 bases of the junction left unmatched. CDR3 in DNA: TGTGCCAGCAGCCCCCGACTAGCGGGGGGGTCAGATACGCAGTATTTT. Its protein product is CASSPRLAGGSDTQYF.

This chain links TRBV2 with TRBJ2-2; 7 nucleotides align to TRBD2. The CDR3 has 15 amino acids. Unmatched junction bases numbered 3, after V lost 4 bases and J lost 1 base. CDR1 and CDR2 (germline): SNHLY, FYNNEI. The CDR3 loop reads CASSGERGNTGELFF. The CDR3 nucleotides are TGTGCCAGCAGTGGTGAGCGGGGGAACACCGGGGAGCTGTTTTTT.

In this sample, this clone turned up a few times. The chain links TRBV6-4 to TRBJ1-6; D might be TRBD1 (6 bases). The V end lost 4 bases, the J end lost 7 bases, and 14 bases lay between the germline ends. In germline, CDR1 is MRHNA, CDR2 SNTAGT. The CDR3 length is 15 residues. This CDR3 is CASSALAGANSPLHF. CDR3 DNA sequence: TGTGCCAGCAGTGCCTTGGCAGGGGCAAATTCACCCCTCCACTTT.

The rearrangement uses TRBV28 and TRBJ2-1; 8 nucleotides match TRBD1. Germline assignment: CDR1 MDHEN and CDR2 SYDVKM. The CDR3 is 15 residues long. The V gene end was trimmed by 7 bases and the J gene end by 7 bases; junction bases not matched to a gene: 12. CDR3 bases: TGTGCCAGCATGGGAGAGACAGGGGAGAGTAATGAGCAGTTCTTC. Translated, it gives CASMGETGESNEQFF. The full variable domain, in which reference TRBV28 and TRBJ2-1 provide the parts outside the CDR3, is DVKVTQSSRYLVKRTGEKVFLECVQDMDHENMFWYRQDPGLGLRLIYFSYDVKMKEKGDIPEGYSVSREKKERFSLILESASTNQTSMYLCASMGETGESNEQFFGPGTRLTVL.

This chain uses TRBV19 with TRBJ2-7, with a weak D call TRBD2 (5 bases). The CDR3 extends over 14 amino acids. Germline V gene data show CDR1 as LNHDA and CDR2 as SQIVND (reference sequence). The V end lost 4 bases, the J end lost 4 bases, and 14 bases lay between the germline ends. CDR3 in amino acids: CASSNKPGSYEQYF. CDR3 coding DNA: TGTGCCAGTAGTAATAAGCCGGGGTCGTACGAGCAGTACTTC.

The CDR3: CASSQGAEQYF. CDR3 DNA: TGCGCCAGCAGCCAAGGGGCCGAGCAGTACTTC. V and J are TRBV4-1 and TRBJ2-7, with unresolved D. The germline V gene encodes CDR1 MGHRA and CDR2 YSYEKL. There are 11 residues in the CDR3. The germline V and J ends were trimmed by 1 base and 6 bases, with 4 bases remaining between them.

The V gene is TRBV12-3 or TRBV12-4, the J gene TRBJ2-1, with TRBD1 matching over 7 bases. The ends lost 3 bases at V and 7 bases at J; junction bases unmatched: 3. There are 13 residues in the CDR3. CDR3 sequence reads: CASSFSQGNEQFF. CDR3 sequence (DNA): TGTGCCAGCAGTTTCTCACAGGGGAATGAGCAGTTCTTC.

The rearrangement links TRBV3-1 (or the pseudogene TRBV3-2) to TRBJ1-2; D uncertain. Between the trimmed V and J ends, which lost 4 bases and 0 bases, there was a span of 9 bases. CDR1 and CDR2 from the germline V gene are LGHDT and YNNKEL (reference sequence). This CDR3 is 14 amino acids long. The CDR3 DNA follows: TGTGCCAGCAGCCGGCGGAGTACTAACTATGGCTACACCTTC. Its translation is CASSRRSTNYGYTF.

V is TRBV18 and J is TRBJ1-6; 10 nucleotides match TRBD1. Germline V CDR1 and CDR2: KGHSH, LQKENI. The V segment lost 3 bases and the J segment 7 bases; nucleotides outside the gene matches: 3. The CDR3 sequence is 15 residues long. CDR3 sequence reads: CASSPGQGWNSPLHF. The CDR3 DNA sequence: TGTGCCAGCTCACCGGGACAGGGGTGGAATTCACCCCTCCACTTT.

The chain recombines TRBV4-1 with TRBJ2-2; D remains ambiguous. Trimming pared 3 bases from V and 2 bases from J, leaving 10 bases between. Germline loops: CDR1 MGHRA, CDR2 YSYEKL. This CDR3 comprises 15 residues. This CDR3 is CASSHPGTNTGELFF. The CDR3 bases are TGCGCCAGCAGCCATCCAGGCACTAACACCGGGGAGCTGTTTTTT.

This clone was detected a few times. This rearrangement joins TRBV18 to TRBJ2-3, with 10 positions matching TRBD1. Germline V lookup: CDR1 KGHSH, CDR2 LQKENI. Trimming took 8 bases from V and 4 from J; bases not matched to a gene: 6. This CDR3 contains 14 residues. The CDR3 DNA is TGTGCCAGCAAGACAGGGGGCTGGGCAGATACGCAGTATTTT. It specifies CASKTGGWADTQYF.

This chain links TRBV21-1 with TRBJ1-4. TRBV21-1 is reported as a pseudogene. CDR3 length: 16 amino acids. CDR3 sequence reads: CASSKGEGRTNEKLFF. The CDR3 DNA follows: TGTGCCAGCAGCAAAGGGGAGGGGCGGACTAATGAAAAACTGTTTTTT.

This chain joins TRBV5-5 and TRBJ1-1, with 7 bases that match TRBD1. Unmatched junction bases numbered 6, after V lost 0 bases and J lost 7 bases. The germline gives CDR1 SGHKS, CDR2 YYEKEE (reference sequence). CDR3 length equals 14 residues. The CDR3 DNA reads as TGTGCCAGCAGCTTGGCCCAGGGGGGCCTTGAAGCTTTCTTT. Translating gives CASSLAQGGLEAFF.

In regard to this clone: Within the sample, other DNA sequences also encode this same CDR3. The chain is built from TRBV28 and TRBJ1-6; TRBD1 aligns across 7 bases. The CDR3 runs 15 residues. The germline gives CDR1 MDHEN, CDR2 SYDVKM. V lost 4 bases and J lost 1; bases outside the gene matches: 1. As DNA, the CDR3 is TGTGCCAGCAGTTGGGACAGTTCCTATAATTCACCCCTCCACTTT. Translating gives CASSWDSSYNSPLHF. The full variable domain, rest sourced from reference TRBV28 and TRBJ1-6, is DVKVTQSSRYLVKRTGEKVFLECVQDMDHENMFWYRQDPGLGLRLIYFSYDVKMKEKGDIPEGYSVSREKKERFSLILESASTNQTSMYLCASSWDSSYNSPLHFGNGTRLTVT.

This chain joins TRBV21-1 and TRBJ2-5; TRBD2 is the table's D call, not checked against the DNA. TRBV21-1 is a known pseudogene. The CDR3 extends over 15 amino acids. The CDR3 protein is CASKGLAGYQETQYF. CDR3 sequence (DNA): TGTGCCAGCAAGGGACTAGCGGGGTACCAAGAGACCCAGTACTTC.

The CDR3 nucleotides read TGTGCCAGTAGTATCGCGACAGCAGCAACTAATGAAAAACTGTTTTTT. It translates to CASSIATAATNEKLFF. The gene calls are TRBV19 and TRBJ1-4; possible D gene TRBD1, 5 bases. Germline V gene lookup returns CDR1 LNHDA and CDR2 SQIVND (reference sequence). CDR3 length equals 16 residues. Trimming took 3 bases from V and 0 from J, leaving 11 bases between them.